The clone carrying this T cell receptor beta chain was observed many times. The antigen is unknown. The CDR3 extends over 12 amino acids. The germline V gene has CDR1 DFQATT and CDR2 SNEGSKA (reference sequence). J lost 3 bases, V lost 5 bases, and 4 bases had no gene match. The data derive from a study of T cells after yellow fever vaccination. Each CDR3 protein is one row after TCRdb ran MiXCR on the 5' RACE reads. The repertoire consists of around 150,000 distinct CDR3 sequences, with 5.5% to 7.5% occurring once and the leading ten covering 2.5% to 3%. General study results and limits: Re-detected after boosting: most primary clones, 96% of CD4 and less than 90% of CD8. One caveat is that FACS-sorted repertoires could contain abundant clonotypes contaminating from the bulk population.

The chain joins TRBV20-1 to TRBJ2-7, with 7 bases lining up with TRBD2. Sequencing was performed on CD4+ T cells sorted from PBMCs, taken 5 days after the first yellow fever vaccination. This receptor was taken from a man between 18 and 29 years old who received the YFV17D yellow fever vaccine. The CDR3 here is CSAGGVSYEQYF. The DNA for the CDR3 is TGCAGTGCTGGGGGGGTTAGCTACGAGCAGTACTTC.